This paragraph covers one T cell receptor beta chain sequence. Original data processing: Estimation of nucleated cell counts was performed using reference gene primer amplification. Profiled with immunoSEQ multiplex PCR; TCRdb holds only in-frame clones, not every one. V and J calls and clone size are given by that table; D and trimming were obtained from the DNA. Of 150,000 to 180,000 clones listed, roughly 80% were seen once; the top ten hold about 12%. The sample comes from a study of blood T cell repertoires in COVID-19. The overall study: Sources were T cells, B-cell-depleted T cells, or PBMCs; the material itself was cDNA or gDNA.

Seattle patients were enrolled while actively infected and followed longitudinally. The CDR3 has 14 amino acids. Germline CDR1 reads SNHLY; CDR2 reads FYNNEI. V was clipped by 5 bases and J by 5 bases; unmatched bases: 2. Sequenced: peripheral blood. This sequence joins TRBV2 and TRBJ1-6; TRBD1 aligns across 8 bases. The clonotype comes from a woman aged 55-69 years with COVID-19, enrolled during active disease. The CDR3 region has the DNA TGTGCCAGCAGTCGACAGGGGCATAATTCACCCCTCCACTTT. Its protein is CASSRQGHNSPLHF.